This T cell receptor beta chain was identified in a study of T cell repertoires in cytomegalovirus infection. Regarding the study as a whole: Carriers of CMV and the relevant HLA type were discriminated by public TCR beta frequency.

Via MiXCR, TCRdb re-called the reads, giving one row per CDR3 protein. The sample has about 920,000 distinct CDR3 sequences, 31% seen once. This clonotype was seen at least ten times. The antigen remains undetermined. The ends lost 6 bases at V and 5 bases at J; junction bases unmatched: 9. This CDR3 has 16 residues. The V gene's germline CDR1 is SGHTA and CDR2 FQGNSA. The chain has TRBV7-2 and TRBJ2-5; 13 bases agree with TRBD2. The sequencing used cultured CD8+ T cells from PBMCs, collected from culture after CMV antigen stimulation. The clonotype comes from a human donor in good health (CMV status not recorded). Some clones in this sample may be carry-over from other donors' samples. CDR3 protein: CASRPTSGGARETQYF. The CDR3 bases are TGTGCCAGCAGGCCCACTAGCGGGGGGGCGCGGGAGACCCAGTACTTC.